The entry that follows covers one TCR beta chain sequence. Method: immunoSEQ multiplex PCR; TCRdb's copy keeps in-frame clones and lacks some. The sample lists roughly 80,000 clones, about 97% seen once, with more than 0.15% in the top ten. This sample is part of a study of technical replicates of blood from a few donors. V shed 1 base, J shed 7 bases, and the junction held 5 bases outside the gene matches. CDR1 and CDR2 (germline): SEHNR, FQNEAQ (reference sequence). The CDR3 covers 15 residues. The chain uses TRBV7-9 and TRBJ1-2, with 11 positions matching TRBD1. Specimen: T cells isolated from PBMCs. The source is a human donor in good health. The DNA for the CDR3 is TGTGCCAGCAGCTTAGTCGGGACAGGGGGTTTTGGCTACACCTTC. Encoded protein: CASSLVGTGGFGYTF.